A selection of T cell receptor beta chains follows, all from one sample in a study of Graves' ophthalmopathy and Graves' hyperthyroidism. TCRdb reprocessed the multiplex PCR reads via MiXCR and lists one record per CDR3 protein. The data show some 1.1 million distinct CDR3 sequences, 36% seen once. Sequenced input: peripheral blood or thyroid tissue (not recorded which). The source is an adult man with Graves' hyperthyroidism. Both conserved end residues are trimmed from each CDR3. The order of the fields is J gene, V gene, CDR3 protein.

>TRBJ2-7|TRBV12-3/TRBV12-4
ASSFLAGDEQY
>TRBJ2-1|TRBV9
ASSVEGEQF
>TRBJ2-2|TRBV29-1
SVPGARGELF
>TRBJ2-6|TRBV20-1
SARGLRAGAFSGANVLT
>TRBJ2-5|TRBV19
ASSMGAQIGETQY
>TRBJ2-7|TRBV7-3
ASSQHPGGSYEQY
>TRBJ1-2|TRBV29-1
SVEMALNYGYT
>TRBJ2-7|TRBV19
ASSGQTYYEQY
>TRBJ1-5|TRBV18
ASSSTGVGGQPQH
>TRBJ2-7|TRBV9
ASSVQDSDYEQY
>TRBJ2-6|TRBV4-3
ASSQGSLAENSGANVLT
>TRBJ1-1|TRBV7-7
ASSYAPGQPTGARNTEAF
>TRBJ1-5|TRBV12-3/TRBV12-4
ASSFGPGINQPQH
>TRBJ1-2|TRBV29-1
SVWTGSNGYT
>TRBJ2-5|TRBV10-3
AISDPDRQAQETQY
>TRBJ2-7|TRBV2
ASSEGGGQGY
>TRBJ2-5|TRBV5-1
ASSLTGARETQY
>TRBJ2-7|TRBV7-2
ASSQGSTSGPEQY
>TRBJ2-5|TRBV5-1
ASSLPTSGTGETQY
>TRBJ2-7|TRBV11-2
ASSLPGWTYEQY
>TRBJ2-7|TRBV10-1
ASSVQTSGGAPEQY
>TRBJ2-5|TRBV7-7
ASSWSGRAGETQY
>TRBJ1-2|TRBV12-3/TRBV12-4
ASSYSKGGLFGGYT
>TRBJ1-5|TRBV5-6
ASSLLGHSNQPQH
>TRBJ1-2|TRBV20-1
SARAGGYGYT
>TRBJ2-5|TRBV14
ASSTPNRQETQY
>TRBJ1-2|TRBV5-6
ASSRPGQTYGYT
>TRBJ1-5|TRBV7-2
ASSSTGMGNQPQH
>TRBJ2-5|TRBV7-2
ASSLVRGGTGETQY
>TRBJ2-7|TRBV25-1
ASSASPGQGNEQY
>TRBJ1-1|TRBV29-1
SVRPSGSNMNTEAF
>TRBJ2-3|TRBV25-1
ASSELQSGTSTDTQY